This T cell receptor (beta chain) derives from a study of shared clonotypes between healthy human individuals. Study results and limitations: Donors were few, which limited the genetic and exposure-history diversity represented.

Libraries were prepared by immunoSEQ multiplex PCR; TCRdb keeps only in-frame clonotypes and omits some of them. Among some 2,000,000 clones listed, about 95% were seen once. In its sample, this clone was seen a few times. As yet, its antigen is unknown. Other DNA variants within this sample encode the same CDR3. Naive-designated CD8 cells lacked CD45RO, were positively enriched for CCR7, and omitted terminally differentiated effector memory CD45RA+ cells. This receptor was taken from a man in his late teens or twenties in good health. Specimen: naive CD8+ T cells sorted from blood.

The CDR3 region is CAWSGSAYEQYF. CDR3 DNA sequence: TGTGCCTGGAGCGGGAGCGCCTACGAGCAGTACTTC. The chain recombines TRBV30 with TRBJ2-7, with a tentative D call TRBD2 (6 bases). CDR1 and CDR2 (germline): GTSNPN, SVGIG (reference sequence). The V gene lost 3 bases and the J gene lost 2 bases, with 8 bases spanning the gap. The CDR3 covers 12 residues.